Listed here are 31 T cell receptor beta chains from one sample, sequenced in a study of T cell repertoires in cytomegalovirus infection. TCRdb re-derived calls from the reads in MiXCR, one entry per CDR3 protein. The data contain 200,000 to 300,000 distinct CDR3 sequences, roughly an eighth of them singletons. Input material: PBMCs. The receptors were sampled from a human donor in good health (CMV status not recorded). Some clones in this sample may be carry-over from other donors' samples.

This clonotype was detected only a few times. The chain is built from TRBV28 and TRBJ2-1, with D unresolved. The germline V gene encodes CDR1 MDHEN and CDR2 SYDVKM. V dropped 5 bases and J dropped 10 bases, with 15 bases sitting between them. This CDR3 contains 13 residues. The CDR3 here is CASSLSGLREQFF. CDR3 DNA sequence: TGTGCCAGCAGTCTCTCCGGGTTGAGGGAGCAGTTCTTC.

The chain combines TRBV6-6 with TRBJ2-1; 7 bases are a match to TRBD1. J lost 4 bases, V lost 5 bases, and 8 bases had no gene match. CDR1 and CDR2 from the germline V gene are MNHNY and SVGAGI (reference sequence). CDR3 size: 15 residues. The CDR3 nucleotides read TGTGCCAGCAGTAAGACAGGGCCCGCGTACAATGAGCAGTTCTTC. The encoded protein is CASSKTGPAYNEQFF.

This chain uses TRBV29-1 with TRBJ1-5, with unresolved D. CDR1 and CDR2 from the germline V gene are SQVTM and ANQGSEA. The length of the CDR3 is 13 residues. V lost 6 bases and J 4 bases, leaving 13 bases between the germline ends. The chain's CDR3 is CSVRATRNQPQHF. The CDR3 region has the DNA TGCAGCGTACGGGCCACCAGGAATCAGCCCCAGCATTTT.

This clonotype was detected only a few times. This chain joins TRBV6-5 and TRBJ1-4; D may be TRBD1 (5 bases). The length of the CDR3 is 16 residues. V was cut by 5 bases and J by 8 bases, with 21 bases left in between. The germline CDR1 and CDR2 sequences are MNHEY and SVGAGI. Here the CDR3 reads CASSGTAPGTREKLFF. CDR3 DNA sequence: TGTGCCAGCAGTGGGACGGCCCCAGGGACGAGAGAAAAACTGTTTTTT.

This clonotype was detected many times. The genes are TRBV7-2 and TRBJ1-1; D may be TRBD1 (5 bases). The germline V gene has CDR1 SGHTA and CDR2 FQGNSA. V lost 2 bases and J lost 0, with 10 bases in between. The CDR3 extends over 15 amino acids. In nucleotides, the CDR3 is TGTGCCAGCAGCTTACGGGCAGGGCTGAACACTGAAGCTTTCTTT. It yields the protein CASSLRAGLNTEAFF.

DNA for the CDR3: TGTGCCAGCTCCTCCCTCGACTCGAACACCGGGGAGCTGTTTTTT. Amino acids: CASSSLDSNTGELFF. J is TRBJ2-2 and V is TRBV18; D is undetermined. CDR3 length equals 15 residues. V was clipped by 6 bases and J by 0 bases, with 11 bases between them. The germline V gene has CDR1 KGHSH and CDR2 LQKENI.

This clonotype was counted at least ten times. The V call is TRBV7-9, the J call TRBJ1-1; D not resolved. Trimming took off 1 base at V and 0 bases at J, with 15 bases between the two ends. The CDR3 extends over 17 amino acids. Germline CDR1 and CDR2: SEHNR and FQNEAQ (reference sequence). DNA of the CDR3: TGTGCCAGCAGCTTAGGAGGCGCTGGACTACTGAACACTGAAGCTTTCTTT. It yields the protein CASSLGGAGLLNTEAFF.

The chain recombines TRBV5-4 with TRBJ2-5; 11 bases line up with TRBD2. J gave up 5 bases and V 3 bases, and 6 bases lay outside the gene matches. The length of the CDR3 is 15 residues. CDR1 SGHNT and CDR2 YYREEE come from the germline V gene (reference sequence). The CDR3 DNA reads as TGTGCCAGCAGCTACACGACTAGCGGGGACGAGACCCAGTACTTC. It yields the protein CASSYTTSGDETQYF.

This clonotype has a count of ten or more. The chain combines TRBV12-3 or TRBV12-4 with TRBJ2-2; possibly TRBD1 for D (5 bases). The length of the CDR3 is 14 residues. V lost 3 bases, J lost 2 bases, and 7 bases lay in between. The DNA for the CDR3 is TGTGCCAGCAGTTTGGACACTAACACCGGGGAGCTGTTTTTT. This sequence encodes CASSLDTNTGELFF.

This clonotype appeared many times. This chain connects TRBV7-8 to TRBJ2-7, with D perhaps matching TRBD1 or TRBD2 (5 bases each). V lost 1 base to trimming and J lost 2 bases, with 9 bases between them. The CDR3 extends over 14 amino acids. Per the germline V gene, CDR1 is SGHVS and CDR2 is FQNEAQ. Here the CDR3 reads CASSLGGSTYEQYF. Written as DNA, the CDR3 is TGTGCCAGCAGCTTAGGGGGGAGCACCTACGAGCAGTACTTC.

V and J are TRBV20-1 and TRBJ2-7; D unclear. CDR3 length: 13 amino acids. Germline CDR1 and CDR2: DFQATT and SNEGSKA (reference sequence). Trimming took off 3 bases at V and 4 bases at J, with 13 bases between the two ends. For the CDR3, the DNA is TGCAGTGCTAGTTCTTCAGGATTGTACGAGCAGTACTTC. It yields the protein CSASSSGLYEQYF.

This clonotype was detected many times. This chain uses TRBV7-2 with TRBJ1-1; weak D call: TRBD1 (5 bases). Trimming stripped 5 bases from V and 9 bases from J, with 19 bases between. Germline V CDR1 and CDR2: SGHTA, FQGNSA. The CDR3 length is 14 residues. CDR3: CASSGTGTYGKAFF. Written as DNA, the CDR3 is TGTGCCAGCAGCGGGACCGGGACCTACGGTAAAGCTTTCTTT.

This clonotype was found many times. V is TRBV7-9 and J is TRBJ2-3; tentatively, D is TRBD1 or TRBD2 (7 bases each). The V and J ends lost 5 bases and 0 bases respectively, with 18 bases between them. Germline V CDR1 and CDR2: SEHNR, FQNEAQ (reference sequence). The CDR3 consists of 17 residues. CDR3 protein: CASSRGDSPPSTDTQYF. CDR3 DNA: TGTGCCAGCAGCCGGGGGGACAGCCCACCTAGCACAGATACGCAGTATTTT.

The chain uses TRBV20-1 and TRBJ1-4; 7 bases line up with TRBD1. The CDR3 consists of 12 residues. In germline, CDR1 is DFQATT, CDR2 SNEGSKA (reference sequence). V was pared by 5 bases and J by 6 bases, with 3 bases of the junction left unmatched. CDR3 coding DNA: TGCAGTGCTGCCGGGACAGATGAAAAACTGTTTTTT. Translated, it gives CSAAGTDEKLFF.

The table lists this clonotype with many counts. The chain couples TRBV28 to TRBJ2-2, with 10 bases fitting TRBD2. The CDR3 contains 17 residues. Losses at the gene ends were 9 bases for V and 4 bases for J; bases not matched to a gene: 14. The germline CDR1 and CDR2 sequences are MDHEN and SYDVKM. The CDR3 DNA reads as TGTGCCAGTGGATCAATAGCGGGAGGAGGGGGCACCGGGGAGCTGTTTTTT. This encodes CASGSIAGGGGTGELFF.

The chain couples TRBV29-1 to TRBJ2-3; 8 bases are a match to TRBD1. Germline V gene data show CDR1 as SQVTM and CDR2 as ANQGSEA. The CDR3 loop spans 12 amino acids. The J segment lost 4 bases and the V segment lost 5 bases, leaving 2 bases of the junction unmatched. CDR3 DNA: TGCAGCGTTTCGACAGGGGCAGATACGCAGTATTTT. Translation: CSVSTGADTQYF.

This clonotype showed up just a few times. The chain is built from TRBV28 and TRBJ2-2, with D unresolved. The V end lost 6 bases, the J end lost 6 bases, and 11 bases lay between the germline ends. This CDR3 comprises 13 residues. The germline V gene has CDR1 MDHEN and CDR2 SYDVKM. CDR3 protein: CASSLGKSGELFF. In nucleotides, the CDR3 is TGTGCCAGCAGCCTGGGGAAATCCGGGGAGCTGTTTTTT.

This clonotype appeared many times. This chain connects TRBV15 to TRBJ1-2, with D maybe TRBD1 (6 bases). The germline gives CDR1 LNHNV, CDR2 YYDKDF (reference sequence). Trimming cost V 6 bases and J 6 bases, with 17 bases left between them. The CDR3 totals 14 residues. CDR3 nucleotide sequence: TGTGCCACCAGGCAGGGGCTTGCTACGGATGGCTACACCTTC. Amino acids: CATRQGLATDGYTF.

This sequence joins TRBV5-1 and TRBJ1-1; 8 nucleotides agree with TRBD1. Germline-derived CDR1 and CDR2 are SGHRS and YFSETQ. The length of the CDR3 is 15 residues. Trimming removed 0 bases from V and 4 bases from J; junction bases left unmatched: 5. The CDR3 loop reads CASSLGHRGFTEAFF. The CDR3 region has the DNA TGCGCCAGCAGCTTGGGGCACAGGGGGTTCACTGAAGCTTTCTTT. Looking up the rest from reference TRBV5-1 and TRBJ1-1 gives the full variable domain: KAGVTQTPRYLIKTRGQQVTLSCSPISGHRSVSWYQQTPGQGLQFLFEYFSETQRNKGNFPGRFSGRQFSNSRSEMNVSTLELGDSALYLCASSLGHRGFTEAFFGQGTRLTVV.

This clonotype appeared a few times. The chain uses TRBV12-3 or TRBV12-4 and TRBJ2-7; 9 bases align to TRBD1. CDR3 length: 15 amino acids. J lost 4 bases, V lost 5 bases, and 9 bases had no gene match. CDR3 in amino acids: CASSDPGTGRYEQYF. The CDR3 DNA sequence: TGTGCCAGCAGTGACCCCGGGACAGGGAGGTACGAGCAGTACTTC.

There are a few counts of this clonotype. The chain employs TRBV20-1 and TRBJ2-2; D not certain. V lost 5 bases and J 6 bases, leaving 7 bases between the germline ends. The CDR3 is 11 residues long. Looked up from germline, CDR1 is DFQATT and CDR2 is SNEGSKA (reference sequence). This CDR3 is CSAPAPGELFF. Written as DNA, the CDR3 is TGCAGTGCTCCAGCACCCGGGGAGCTGTTTTTT.

The table lists this clonotype with a few counts. The chain couples TRBV12-3 or TRBV12-4 to TRBJ1-5, with D hard to call. Trimming pared 3 bases from V and 9 bases from J, leaving 9 bases between. There are 12 residues in the CDR3. The CDR3 DNA follows: TGTGCCAGCAGTTTTGGTTCAACGCCCCAGCATTTT. Residues: CASSFGSTPQHF.

This clonotype came up many times. The rearrangement uses TRBV25-1 and TRBJ1-4; TRBD1 matches 7 bases. Germline CDR1 is MGHDK and CDR2 is SYGVNS. The V segment lost 6 bases and the J segment 7 bases; nucleotides outside the gene matches: 8. CDR3 length: 14 amino acids. The CDR3 loop reads CASREEGALEKLFF. In DNA, the CDR3 is TGTGCCAGCAGAGAGGAGGGGGCGCTTGAAAAACTGTTTTTT.

In its sample, this clonotype was seen a few times. The chain joins TRBV7-9 to TRBJ2-7, with D possibly TRBD1 on 6 matching bases. The V gene's germline CDR1 is SEHNR and CDR2 FQNEAQ (reference sequence). This CDR3 comprises 13 residues. With 5 bases removed from V and 5 bases from J, the gap between germline ends came to 13 bases. This CDR3 reads CASSRTGYNEQYF. Here the CDR3 DNA reads TGTGCCAGCAGCCGTACAGGGTACAACGAGCAGTACTTC.

The table lists this clonotype with a few counts. This chain links TRBV29-1 with TRBJ1-2, with D tentatively TRBD1 (6 bases). Trimming left V 4 bases short and J 6 bases short, with 9 bases between. Germline assignment: CDR1 SQVTM and CDR2 ANQGSEA. The CDR3 is 11 amino acids. In DNA form, the CDR3 reads TGCAGCGTTGCGGGGGCAGATGGCTACACCTTC. Its translation is CSVAGADGYTF. Supplemented by reference TRBV29-1 and TRBJ1-2, the full variable domain reads SAVISQKPSRDICQRGTSLTIQCQVDSQVTMMFWYRQQPGQSLTLIATANQGSEATYESGFVIDKFPISRPNLTFSTLTVSNMSPEDSSIYLCSVAGADGYTFGSGTRLTVV.

This clonotype was detected many times. The chain links TRBV7-2 to TRBJ2-7; the match to TRBD2 covers 9 bases. This CDR3 region has 14 residues. The junction had 3 bases not matched to a gene; V was cut back by 6 bases and J by 0 bases. Germline CDR1 is SGHTA and CDR2 is FQGNSA. Written as DNA, the CDR3 is TGTGCCAGCAGGCTAGCGGGAACCTCCTACGAGCAGTACTTC. Protein product: CASRLAGTSYEQYF.

The chain employs TRBV29-1 and TRBJ2-2; D uncertain. This CDR3 comprises 14 residues. V dropped 4 bases and J dropped 2 bases, with 11 bases sitting between them. Germline CDR1 is SQVTM and CDR2 is ANQGSEA. CDR3 bases: TGCAGCGTTGCCGCCAGAACTAACACCGGGGAGCTGTTTTTT. The encoded protein is CSVAARTNTGELFF.

This clonotype was detected many times. The genes are TRBV7-8 and TRBJ1-5, with a possible D match to TRBD1 (5 bases). Germline assignment: CDR1 SGHVS and CDR2 FQNEAQ. V lost 5 bases and J 4 bases, leaving 15 bases between the germline ends. The length of the CDR3 is 15 residues. For the CDR3, the DNA is TGTGCCAGCAGCCCCGTCGGGACGGTAAATCAGCCCCAGCATTTT. It translates to CASSPVGTVNQPQHF. Filled out from reference TRBV7-8 and TRBJ1-5, the complete variable domain reads GAGVSQSPRYKVAKRGQDVALRCDPISGHVSLFWYQQALGQGPEFLTYFQNEAQLDKSGLPSDRFFAERPEGSVSTLKIQRTQQEDSAVYLCASSPVGTVNQPQHFGDGTRLSIL.

This clonotype was counted at least ten times. The chain carries TRBV20-1 and TRBJ2-7, with 8 nucleotides matching TRBD1. The V gene end was trimmed by 5 bases and the J gene end by 0 bases; junction bases not matched to a gene: 6. There are 14 residues in the CDR3. Germline V gene data show CDR1 as DFQATT and CDR2 as SNEGSKA (reference sequence). The CDR3 region has the DNA TGCAGTGCTCATCAGGGGGCCTCCTCCTACGAGCAGTACTTC. Amino acid sequence: CSAHQGASSYEQYF.

This clonotype was seen at least ten times. The V and J genes are TRBV7-2 and TRBJ2-7; 9 nucleotides agree with TRBD2. Germline trimming cut 3 bases from V and 4 bases from J; bases unmatched to any gene: 10. The CDR3 runs to 16 residues. CDR1 is SGHTA, CDR2 FQGNSA, per germline. The CDR3 loop reads CASSFYGASGNYEQYF. CDR3 nucleotides: TGTGCCAGCAGCTTTTACGGGGCTAGCGGGAATTACGAGCAGTACTTC.

This clonotype was seen only a few times. This rearrangement joins TRBV6-2 or TRBV6-3 to TRBJ1-2; TRBD1 might be the D (5 bases). The CDR3 has 13 amino acids. Germline CDR1 is MNHEY and CDR2 is SVGEGT. Deletions cut 6 bases from V and 8 bases from J, with 16 bases between. CDR3 loop: CASRQAGTDGYTF. CDR3 DNA sequence: TGTGCCAGCAGGCAAGCCGGGACCGACGGCTACACCTTC.